These T cell receptor beta chains were read from a single sample in a study of blood T cell repertoires in COVID-19. Produced via immunoSEQ multiplex PCR; TCRdb's table is partial and in-frame only. The sample includes 95,000 to 150,000 clones, around 78% of them seen just once. The sample was peripheral blood. The origin of the receptors is a man between 65 and 79 years old with acute or convalescent COVID-19. The CDR3 runs from the conserved cysteine through the conserved F or W. The D gene is left open where the match is weak. Clone size appears in some rows only: once, few, many, or a class for an expanded clone.

>NA|TRBJ1-1|NA|TRBV5-1
CASTGQSGAFF
TGCGCCAGCACCGGACAGTCTGGGGCTTTCTTT
>NA|TRBJ1-3|NA|TRBV29-1
CSVGQGSGNTIYF
TGCAGCGTCGGTCAGGGGTCTGGAAACACCATATATTTT
>NA|TRBJ2-2|TRBD2|TRBV19
CASSGLAGTPNTGELFF
TGTGCCAGTAGTGGACTAGCGGGGACTCCGAACACCGGGGAGCTGTTTTTT
>NA|TRBJ2-7|NA|TRBV6-5
CATTGSYEQYF
TGTGCCACAACAGGTTCCTACGAGCAGTACTTC
>NA|TRBJ1-1|TRBD1|TRBV27
CASSLRTRTGGRYTEAFF
TGTGCCAGCAGTTTACGGACTAGGACAGGGGGCCGGTACACTGAAGCTTTCTTT
>NA|TRBJ2-1|NA|TRBV15
CATSKLDRNNEQFF
TGTGCCACCAGCAAATTAGACAGGAACAATGAGCAGTTCTTC
>NA|TRBJ2-3|TRBD2|TRBV20-1
CSASRTSGTDTQYF
TGCAGTGCTAGTCGGACTAGCGGCACAGATACGCAGTATTTT
>NA|TRBJ1-3|TRBD1|TRBV24-1
CATSDRTGGNTIYF
TGTGCCACCAGTGACCGGACAGGTGGAAACACCATATATTTT
>NA|TRBJ2-3|TRBD2|TRBV7-2
CASSQTSGGAVDTQYF
TGTGCCAGCAGCCAAACTAGCGGGGGGGCTGTAGATACGCAGTATTTT
>NA|TRBJ1-2|TRBD1|TRBV30
CACARDRPYGYTF
TGTGCCTGCGCCCGGGACAGGCCTTATGGCTACACCTTC
>NA|TRBJ1-1|NA|TRBV6-1
CASSEDISGVWNTEAFF
TGTGCCAGCAGTGAAGATATTAGCGGGGTTTGGAACACTGAAGCTTTCTTT
>NA|TRBJ1-1|NA|TRBV24-1
CATSDLRYTEAFF
TGTGCCACCAGTGATTTGCGGTACACTGAAGCTTTCTTT
>NA|TRBJ2-2|TRBD1|TRBV11-3
CASSPGTGGTGELFF
TGTGCCAGCAGCCCCGGGACAGGGGGCACCGGGGAGCTGTTTTTT
>NA|TRBJ2-5|NA|TRBV29-1
CSVARGTQETQYF
TGCAGCGTAGCCCGGGGGACCCAAGAGACCCAGTACTTC
>few|TRBJ1-1|NA|TRBV4-3
CASSQGWTAGRGTEAFF
TGCGCCAGCAGCCAAGGGTGGACAGCCGGCCGGGGCACTGAAGCTTTCTTT
>NA|TRBJ1-1|NA|TRBV6-6
CASSNDRFNTEAFF
TGTGCCAGCAGTAACGACAGGTTTAACACTGAAGCTTTCTTT
>NA|TRBJ2-2|NA|TRBV5-1
CASSWDLGSGELFF
TGCGCCAGCAGCTGGGACTTGGGATCCGGGGAGCTGTTTTTT
>NA|TRBJ2-3|NA|TRBV20-1
CSASVGLSTDTQYF
TGCAGTGCTAGTGTGGGGCTTAGCACAGATACGCAGTATTTT
>NA|TRBJ1-2|NA|TRBV9
CASSVGVSRLNYGYTF
TGTGCCAGCAGCGTAGGAGTCTCCCGCCTTAACTATGGCTACACCTTC
>NA|TRBJ1-1|TRBD1|TRBV7-2
CASSSPGQGTEAFF
TGTGCCAGCAGCTCTCCGGGACAGGGTACTGAAGCTTTCTTT
>NA|TRBJ1-2|NA|TRBV15
CATSRDLTENYGYTF
TGTGCCACCAGCAGAGATTTGACAGAAAACTATGGCTACACCTTC
>NA|TRBJ1-1|NA|TRBV2
CASIDSTANTEAFF
TGTGCCAGCATTGATTCGACAGCGAACACTGAAGCTTTCTTT
>few|TRBJ2-3|TRBD2|TRBV4-3
CASSHRGGDTDTQYF
TGCGCCAGCAGCCACCGCGGGGGGGACACAGATACGCAGTATTTT
>once|TRBJ2-1|TRBD2|TRBV6-2/TRBV6-3
CASSRGTSGGAGHEQFF
TGTGCCAGCAGTCGCGGGACTAGCGGGGGGGCCGGGCATGAGCAGTTCTTC
>few|TRBJ1-2|NA|TRBV5-4
CASSLGGGATNYGYTF
TGTGCCAGCAGCTTGGGAGGGGGAGCCACTAACTATGGCTACACCTTC
>NA|TRBJ2-6|NA|TRBV6-2/TRBV6-3
CASSSGGAGANVLTF
TGTGCCAGCAGTTCTGGGGGGGCAGGGGCCAACGTCCTGACTTTC
>NA|TRBJ2-7|TRBD1|TRBV10-3
CAISDSGQGYEQYF
TGTGCCATCAGTGATTCGGGACAGGGGTACGAGCAGTACTTC
>NA|TRBJ1-6|NA|TRBV27
CASSPGRGLYSPLHF
TGTGCCAGCAGTCCCGGTCGGGGTCTTTATTCACCCCTCCACTTT
>NA|TRBJ2-5|TRBD2|TRBV5-1
CASSRGGRHQETQYF
TGCGCCAGCAGCCGCGGGGGGAGACACCAAGAGACCCAGTACTTC
>NA|TRBJ2-1|TRBD1|TRBV6-5
CASSWGQGNEQFF
TGTGCCAGCAGTTGGGGACAGGGCAATGAGCAGTTCTTC
>NA|TRBJ2-5|TRBD2|TRBV6-5
CASRRTSGRRETQYF
TGTGCCAGCAGAAGGACTAGCGGGCGCCGAGAGACCCAGTACTTC
>NA|TRBJ2-1|TRBD2|TRBV7-7
CASSQTSGGSNEQFF
TGTGCCAGCAGCCAAACTAGCGGGGGGAGTAATGAGCAGTTCTTC
>NA|TRBJ1-1|TRBD1|TRBV6-5
CASSRQGASNTEAFF
TGTGCCAGCAGTAGACAGGGGGCATCGAACACTGAAGCTTTCTTT
>NA|TRBJ1-6|TRBD1|TRBV5-1
CASRGQGTSPLHF
TGCGCCAGCAGGGGACAGGGGACTTCACCCCTCCACTTT
>once|TRBJ1-1|NA|TRBV19
CASSIESGLGEAFF
TGTGCCAGTAGTATTGAGTCGGGTTTAGGTGAAGCTTTCTTT
>NA|TRBJ2-1|TRBD1|TRBV19
CASSNWTGWNEQFF
TGTGCCAGTAGTAACTGGACAGGTTGGAATGAGCAGTTCTTC
>NA|TRBJ2-3|TRBD1|TRBV7-9
CASSPGQGERTDTQYF
TGTGCCAGCAGCCCCGGACAGGGGGAACGCACAGATACGCAGTATTTT
>NA|TRBJ1-2|TRBD1|TRBV4-2
CASSQEGQGENYGYTF
TGTGCCAGCAGCCAAGAGGGACAGGGAGAGAACTATGGCTACACCTTC
>NA|TRBJ1-1|NA|TRBV2
CASGGGPNTEAFF
TGTGCCAGCGGGGGGGGGCCAAACACTGAAGCTTTCTTT
>NA|TRBJ1-2|NA|TRBV30
CAWSVGPGGYTF
TGTGCCTGGAGTGTAGGTCCAGGGGGCTACACCTTC
>once|TRBJ1-4|NA|TRBV3-1/TRBV3-2
CASSLGGVGEKLFF
TGTGCCAGCAGCCTCGGGGGAGTGGGTGAAAAACTGTTTTTT